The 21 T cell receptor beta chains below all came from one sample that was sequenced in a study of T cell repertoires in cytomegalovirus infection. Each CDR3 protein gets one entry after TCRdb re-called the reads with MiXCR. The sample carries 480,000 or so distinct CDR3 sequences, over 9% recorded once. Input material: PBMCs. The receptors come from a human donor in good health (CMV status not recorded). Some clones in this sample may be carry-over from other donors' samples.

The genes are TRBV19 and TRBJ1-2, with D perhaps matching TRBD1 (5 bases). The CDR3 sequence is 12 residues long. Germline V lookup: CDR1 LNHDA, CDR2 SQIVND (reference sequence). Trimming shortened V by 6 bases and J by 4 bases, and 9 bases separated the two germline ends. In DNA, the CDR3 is TGTGCCAGTAGGGGGCACGGCTATGGCTACACCTTC. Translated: CASRGHGYGYTF.

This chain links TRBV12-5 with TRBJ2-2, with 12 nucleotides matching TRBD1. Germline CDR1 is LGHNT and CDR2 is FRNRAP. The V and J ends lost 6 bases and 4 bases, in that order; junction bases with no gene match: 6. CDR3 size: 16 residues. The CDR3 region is CASGPGQGAFTGELFF. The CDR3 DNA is TGTGCTAGTGGGCCGGGACAGGGGGCTTTCACCGGGGAGCTGTTTTTT.

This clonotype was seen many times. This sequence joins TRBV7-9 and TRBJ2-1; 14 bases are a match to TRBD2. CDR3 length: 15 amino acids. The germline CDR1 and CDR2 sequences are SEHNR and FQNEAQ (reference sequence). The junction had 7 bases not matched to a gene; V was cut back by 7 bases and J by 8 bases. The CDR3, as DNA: TGTGCCAGCACCAAGGGACTAGCGGGAGTCGATGAGCAGTTCTTC. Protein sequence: CASTKGLAGVDEQFF.

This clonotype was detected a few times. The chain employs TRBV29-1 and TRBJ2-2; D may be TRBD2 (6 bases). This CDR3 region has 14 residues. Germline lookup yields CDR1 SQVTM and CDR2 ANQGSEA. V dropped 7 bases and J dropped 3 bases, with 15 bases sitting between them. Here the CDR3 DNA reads TGCAGCGGGGTGGAGGGAGAGTACACCGGGGAGCTGTTTTTT. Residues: CSGVEGEYTGELFF.

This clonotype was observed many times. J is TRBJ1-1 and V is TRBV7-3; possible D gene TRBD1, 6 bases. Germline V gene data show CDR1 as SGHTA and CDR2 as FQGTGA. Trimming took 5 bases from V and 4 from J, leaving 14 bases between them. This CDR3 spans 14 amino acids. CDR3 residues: CASSPSQGTTEAFF. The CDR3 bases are TGTGCCAGCAGCCCAAGTCAGGGGACCACTGAAGCTTTCTTT.

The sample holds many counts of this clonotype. The CDR3 loop reads CASSLRPPSSYNEQFF. Written as DNA, the CDR3 is TGTGCCAGCAGCTTGCGGCCCCCTAGCTCCTACAATGAGCAGTTCTTC. The genes are TRBV7-8 and TRBJ2-1; D ambiguous. CDR1 is SGHVS, CDR2 FQNEAQ, per germline. The CDR3 spans 16 residues. Trimming stripped 3 bases from V and 0 bases from J, with 12 bases between.

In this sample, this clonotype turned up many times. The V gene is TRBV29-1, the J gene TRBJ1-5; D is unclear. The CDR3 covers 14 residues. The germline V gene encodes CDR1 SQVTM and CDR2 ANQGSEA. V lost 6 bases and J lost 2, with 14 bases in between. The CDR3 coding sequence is TGCAGCGTGCTCGAACACGGGGGCAATCAGCCCCAGCATTTT. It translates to CSVLEHGGNQPQHF.

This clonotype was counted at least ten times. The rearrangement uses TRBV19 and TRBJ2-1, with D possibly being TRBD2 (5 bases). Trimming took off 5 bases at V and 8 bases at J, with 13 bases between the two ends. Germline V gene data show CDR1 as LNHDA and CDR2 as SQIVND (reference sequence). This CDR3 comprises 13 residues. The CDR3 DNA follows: TGTGCCAGTAGTCTCCAGCTTAGCGATGAGCAGTTCTTC. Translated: CASSLQLSDEQFF.

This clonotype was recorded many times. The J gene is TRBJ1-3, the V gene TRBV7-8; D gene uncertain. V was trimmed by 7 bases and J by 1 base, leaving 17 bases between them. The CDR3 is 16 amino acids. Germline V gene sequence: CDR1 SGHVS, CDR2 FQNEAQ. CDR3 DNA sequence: TGTGCCAGCACCCCATCGCCTGCTGTATCTGGAAACACCATATATTTT. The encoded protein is CASTPSPAVSGNTIYF.

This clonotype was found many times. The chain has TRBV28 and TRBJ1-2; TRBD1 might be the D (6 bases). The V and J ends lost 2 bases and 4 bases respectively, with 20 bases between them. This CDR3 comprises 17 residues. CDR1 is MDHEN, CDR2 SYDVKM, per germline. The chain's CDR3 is CASSLKQGVTRGYGYTF. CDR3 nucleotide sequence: TGTGCCAGCAGTTTAAAACAGGGTGTCACAAGGGGCTATGGCTACACCTTC.

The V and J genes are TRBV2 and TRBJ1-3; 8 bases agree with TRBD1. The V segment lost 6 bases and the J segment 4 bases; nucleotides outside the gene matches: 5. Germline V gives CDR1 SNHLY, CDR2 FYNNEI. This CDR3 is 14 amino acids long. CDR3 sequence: CASRSTGGGNTIYF. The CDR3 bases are TGTGCCAGCAGGAGTACAGGGGGAGGAAACACCATATATTTT.

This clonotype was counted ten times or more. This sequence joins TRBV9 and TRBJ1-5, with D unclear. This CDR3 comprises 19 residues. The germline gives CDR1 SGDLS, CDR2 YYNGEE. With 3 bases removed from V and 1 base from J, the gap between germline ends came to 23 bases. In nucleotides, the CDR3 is TGTGCCAGCAGCGCGGACGGACGGATGGGTAAATGGAGCAATCAGCCCCAGCATTTT. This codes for CASSADGRMGKWSNQPQHF.

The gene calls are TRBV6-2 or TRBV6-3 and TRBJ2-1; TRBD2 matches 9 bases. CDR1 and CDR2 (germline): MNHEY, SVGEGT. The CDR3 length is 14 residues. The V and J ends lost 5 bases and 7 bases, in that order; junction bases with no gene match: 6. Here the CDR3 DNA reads TGTGCCAGCAGTCCCTCGGCGGGAGGGAATGAGCAGTTCTTC. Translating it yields CASSPSAGGNEQFF.

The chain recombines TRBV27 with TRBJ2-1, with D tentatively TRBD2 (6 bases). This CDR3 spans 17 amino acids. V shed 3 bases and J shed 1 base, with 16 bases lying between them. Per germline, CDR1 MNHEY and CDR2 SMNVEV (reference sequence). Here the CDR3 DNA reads TGTGCCAGCAGTTTCGGTACGGGGGAGAGGTCCTACAATGAGCAGTTCTTC. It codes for CASSFGTGERSYNEQFF.

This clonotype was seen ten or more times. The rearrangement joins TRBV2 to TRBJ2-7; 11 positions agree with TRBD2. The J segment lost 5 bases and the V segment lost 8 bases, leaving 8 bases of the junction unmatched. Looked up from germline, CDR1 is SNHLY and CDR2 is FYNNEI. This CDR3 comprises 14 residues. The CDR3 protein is CASVAGGPVDEQYF. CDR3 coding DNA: TGTGCCAGCGTAGCGGGAGGGCCAGTAGACGAGCAGTACTTC. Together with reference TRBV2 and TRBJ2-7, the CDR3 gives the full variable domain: EPEVTQTPSHQVTQMGQEVILRCVPISNHLYFYWYRQILGQKVEFLVSFYNNEISEKSEIFDDQFSVERPDGSNFTLKIRSTKLEDSAMYFCASVAGGPVDEQYFGPGTRLTVT.

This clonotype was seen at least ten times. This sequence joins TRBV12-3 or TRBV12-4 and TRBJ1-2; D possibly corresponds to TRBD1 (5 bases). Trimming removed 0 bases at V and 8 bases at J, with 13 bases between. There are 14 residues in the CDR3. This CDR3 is CASSLAGGGRGYTF. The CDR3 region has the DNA TGTGCCAGCAGTTTAGCGGGCGGGGGGAGAGGCTACACCTTC.

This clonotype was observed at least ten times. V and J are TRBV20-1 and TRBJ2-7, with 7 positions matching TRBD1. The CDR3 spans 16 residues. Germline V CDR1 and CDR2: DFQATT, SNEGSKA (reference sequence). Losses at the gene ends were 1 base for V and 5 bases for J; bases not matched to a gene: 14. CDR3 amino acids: CSARVNPGGEIHEQYF. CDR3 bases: TGCAGTGCTAGAGTTAACCCAGGGGGAGAAATCCACGAGCAGTACTTC.

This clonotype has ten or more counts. The CDR3 loop is CASSLDGTDQYF. In nucleotides, the CDR3 is TGTGCCAGCAGCTTAGATGGTACAGACCAGTACTTC. J is TRBJ2-5 and V is TRBV11-3, with D unresolved. Germline V gene sequence: CDR1 SGHNT, CDR2 YENEEA. This CDR3 comprises 12 residues. Trimming cost V 0 bases and J 10 bases, with 9 bases left between them.

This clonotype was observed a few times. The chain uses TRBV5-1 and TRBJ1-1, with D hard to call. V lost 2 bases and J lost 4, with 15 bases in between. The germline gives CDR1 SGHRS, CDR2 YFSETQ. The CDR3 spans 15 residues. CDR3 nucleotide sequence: TGCGCCAGCAGCTTTGAGGGCCAAGGTAGCACTGAAGCTTTCTTT. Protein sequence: CASSFEGQGSTEAFF. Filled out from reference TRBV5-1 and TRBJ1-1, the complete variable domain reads KAGVTQTPRYLIKTRGQQVTLSCSPISGHRSVSWYQQTPGQGLQFLFEYFSETQRNKGNFPGRFSGRQFSNSRSEMNVSTLELGDSALYLCASSFEGQGSTEAFFGQGTRLTVV.

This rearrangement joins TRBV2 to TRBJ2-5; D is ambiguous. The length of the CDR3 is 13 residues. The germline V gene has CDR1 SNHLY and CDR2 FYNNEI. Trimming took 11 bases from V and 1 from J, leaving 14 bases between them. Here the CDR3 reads CASRGGRQETQYF. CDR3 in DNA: TGTGCCTCCCGCGGCGGCCGCCAAGAGACCCAGTACTTC.

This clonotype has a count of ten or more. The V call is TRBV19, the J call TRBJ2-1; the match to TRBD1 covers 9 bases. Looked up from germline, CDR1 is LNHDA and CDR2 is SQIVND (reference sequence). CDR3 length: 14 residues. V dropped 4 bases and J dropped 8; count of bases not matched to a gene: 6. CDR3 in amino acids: CASSKTGTGYEQFF. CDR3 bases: TGTGCCAGTAGTAAAACGGGGACAGGGTATGAGCAGTTCTTC.